This entry lists 12 T cell receptor beta chains sequenced from one sample in a study of blood T cell repertoires in COVID-19. The table came from immunoSEQ multiplex PCR; TCRdb's copy has only in-frame clones and leaves some out. The table has 110,000 to 150,000 clones, around 86% seen once. The specimen sequenced was PBMCs or T cells enriched from blood (not recorded which). The receptors were sampled from a man aged 50-60 years who had recovered from COVID-19.

The chain combines TRBV6-5 with TRBJ1-6, with a possible D match to TRBD1 (5 bases). The CDR3 contains 14 residues. Trimming pared 8 bases from V and 4 bases from J, leaving 12 bases between. From germline, CDR1 is MNHEY and CDR2 SVGAGI. The CDR3 reads CASSDSLYNSPLHF. CDR3 nucleotides: TGTGCCAGCTCTGACAGCTTATATAATTCACCCCTCCACTTT.

The chain joins TRBV4-1 to TRBJ2-3, with 11 positions matching TRBD2. CDR1 is MGHRA and CDR2 is YSYEKL in the germline V gene. The CDR3 is made up of 17 amino acids. With V trimmed by 3 bases and J by 1 base, 6 bases remained unmatched. The CDR3 DNA sequence: TGCGCCAGCAGCCACCCTAGCGGGGGGCGGCGCACAGATACGCAGTATTTT. This sequence encodes CASSHPSGGRRTDTQYF.

This chain joins TRBV7-2 and TRBJ2-4, with 8 positions matching TRBD2. The V gene end was trimmed by 5 bases and the J gene end by 5 bases; junction bases not matched to a gene: 11. The length of the CDR3 is 16 residues. CDR1 and CDR2 (germline): SGHTA, FQGNSA. CDR3 loop: CASSPGGGRQENIQYF. CDR3 coding DNA: TGTGCCAGCAGCCCGGGGGGGGGACGGCAGGAAAACATTCAGTACTTC. Looking up the rest from reference TRBV7-2 and TRBJ2-4 gives the full variable domain: GAGVSQSPSNKVTEKGKDVELRCDPISGHTALYWYRQSLGQGLEFLIYFQGNSAPDKSGLPSDRFSAERTGGSVSTLTIQRTQQEDSAVYLCASSPGGGRQENIQYFGAGTRLSVL.

The chain joins TRBV6-2 or TRBV6-3 to TRBJ2-7, with TRBD1 as a possible D gene (5 bases). With 6 bases removed from V and 3 bases from J, the gap between germline ends came to 12 bases. The CDR3 contains 13 residues. CDR1 MNHEY and CDR2 SVGEGT come from the germline V gene. CDR3 in amino acids: CASSADRDYEQYV. For the CDR3, the DNA is TGTGCCAGCAGCGCCGACAGAGACTACGAGCAGTACGTC.

The chain links TRBV5-4 to TRBJ2-3; D might be TRBD1 (5 bases). V was shortened by 0 bases and J by 2 bases, with 10 bases between the two germline ends. The CDR3 spans 15 residues. CDR1 and CDR2 from the germline V gene are SGHNT and YYREEE (reference sequence). CDR3 sequence (DNA): TGTGCCAGCAGCTTGGAAGGGGCCCTCACAGATACGCAGTATTTT. The encoded protein is CASSLEGALTDTQYF. The full variable domain, its missing parts supplied by reference TRBV5-4 and TRBJ2-3, is ETGVTQSPTHLIKTRGQQVTLRCSSQSGHNTVSWYQQALGQGPQFIFQYYREEENGRGNFPPRFSGLQFPNYSSELNVNALELDDSALYLCASSLEGALTDTQYFGPGTRLTVL.

The chain employs TRBV6-5 and TRBJ1-2; D not resolved. Trimming cost V 5 bases and J 4 bases, with 5 bases left between them. The CDR3 is 11 amino acids. Germline V CDR1 and CDR2: MNHEY, SVGAGI. DNA for the CDR3: TGTGCCAGCAGTCAATTCTATGGCTACACCTTC. This encodes CASSQFYGYTF.

The rearrangement joins TRBV11-2 to TRBJ1-6; the D gene is possibly TRBD1 (5 bases). V was pared by 6 bases and J by 5 bases, with 11 bases between. The CDR3 is 14 residues long. CDR1 and CDR2 from the germline V gene are SGHAT and FQNNGV. Here the CDR3 reads CASRPGLDNSPLHF. CDR3 coding DNA: TGTGCCAGCAGACCAGGGTTGGATAATTCACCCCTCCACTTT.

V gene TRBV6-2 or TRBV6-3 combines with J gene TRBJ2-7, with 9 bases aligning to TRBD1. Looked up from germline, CDR1 is MNHEY and CDR2 is SVGEGT. CDR3 length: 16 amino acids. With V trimmed by 5 bases and J by 1 base, 9 bases remained unmatched. The CDR3 coding sequence is TGTGCCAGCAGTCAGTTCCCGGGACAGGGTTCCTACGAGCAGTACGTC. This translates into CASSQFPGQGSYEQYV.

V is TRBV12-3 or TRBV12-4 and J is TRBJ2-1; a weak D match, TRBD2 (5 bases). The CDR3 extends over 13 amino acids. The V gene lost 4 bases and the J gene lost 9 bases, with 13 bases spanning the gap. For the CDR3, the DNA is TGTGCCAGCAGTTCGGCTAGCCGGGGTGAGCAGTTCTTC. Translated: CASSSASRGEQFF.

In the case of this clone: Other DNA sequences of this sample code for an identical CDR3. This chain links TRBV15 with TRBJ2-7; D is perhaps TRBD1 (5 bases). V was trimmed by 6 bases and J by 5 bases, leaving 17 bases between them. This CDR3 is 14 amino acids long. Germline CDR1 and CDR2: LNHNV and YYDKDF (reference sequence). Here the CDR3 DNA reads TGTGCCACCAGTAAAGATCAGGGAAGGGACGAGCAGTACGTC. This sequence encodes CATSKDQGRDEQYV.

The CDR3 nucleotides read TGTGCCAGCAGATACAGGGGCTCGGGGGAGACCCAGTACTTC. Residues: CASRYRGSGETQYF. This chain links TRBV2 with TRBJ2-5, with TRBD1 identical over 7 bases. The CDR3 is 14 amino acids. Germline V CDR1 and CDR2: SNHLY, FYNNEI. The junction had 9 bases not matched to a gene; V was cut back by 6 bases and J by 5 bases. Full variable domain (remainder filled in from reference TRBV2 and TRBJ2-5): EPEVTQTPSHQVTQMGQEVILRCVPISNHLYFYWYRQILGQKVEFLVSFYNNEISEKSEIFDDQFSVERPDGSNFTLKIRSTKLEDSAMYFCASRYRGSGETQYFGPGTRLLVL.

A single count supports this clone. This chain joins TRBV11-3 and TRBJ2-3; D is undetermined. Trimming took 3 bases from V and 5 from J, leaving 6 bases between them. The CDR3 runs 12 residues. Germline V gives CDR1 SGHNT, CDR2 YENEEA. CDR3 in DNA: TGTGCCAGCAGCTTTTCAGGAGATACGCAGTATTTT. It codes for CASSFSGDTQYF.